These T cell receptor beta chains were read from a single sample in a study of T-cell reconstitution after alpha-beta-depleted transplantation in children. TCRdb re-called the PCR reads with MiXCR, one entry per CDR3 protein. The table shows about 190,000 distinct CDR3 sequences, with approximately 6.6% occurring only once. The sample in question was PBMCs from the stem cell graft donor, obtained from the stem cell graft. These receptor sequences come from a human donor who donated a stem cell graft to a child with Wiskott-Aldrich syndrome. Both conserved end residues are part of each CDR3. A D gene is named only where the DNA matches it firmly. A clone size is listed for some rows: how often the clone was seen (once, few, many), or a class if it is expanded.

d_call,cdr3_length,clone_size,v_call,j_call,cdr3_aa,cdr3_nt
-,14,many,TRBV4-1,TRBJ2-1,CASSQDTLYNEQFF,TGCGCCAGCAGCCAAGACACCCTTTACAATGAGCAGTTCTTC
TRBD1,15,many,TRBV25-1,TRBJ1-2,CASSRWTGVNYGYTF,TGTGCCAGCAGTCGTTGGACAGGGGTTAACTATGGCTACACCTTC
TRBD1,15,many,TRBV6-1,TRBJ2-2,CASRGTGIYTGELFF,TGTGCCAGCCGTGGGACAGGGATATACACCGGGGAGCTGTTTTTT
-,14,many,TRBV29-1,TRBJ1-5,CSVSPQGSNQPQHF,TGCAGCGTTTCCCCTCAAGGGAGCAATCAGCCCCAGCATTTT
-,15,many,TRBV4-2,TRBJ1-1,CASSQVQLKNTEAFF,TGTGCCAGCAGCCAAGTACAACTGAAGAACACTGAAGCTTTCTTT
-,12,few,TRBV18,TRBJ2-7,CASSSQLYEQYF,TGTGCCAGCTCATCACAACTCTACGAGCAGTACTTC
-,15,-,TRBV14,TRBJ2-3,CASSPLLARTDTQYF,TGTGCCAGCAGCCCATTACTAGCACGCACAGATACGCAGTATTTT
-,13,many,TRBV7-9,TRBJ2-1,CASSVSSVHEQFF,TGTGCCAGCAGCGTATCTAGCGTCCATGAGCAGTTCTTC
-,13,-,TRBV7-2,TRBJ2-7,CASTLSSSYEQYF,TGTGCCAGCACCCTGTCTAGCTCCTACGAGCAGTACTTC
-,16,many,TRBV10-3,TRBJ2-6,CAISEKTGSGANVLTF,TGTGCCATCAGTGAGAAAACAGGCTCCGGGGCCAACGTCCTGACTTTC
-,13,-,TRBV14,TRBJ1-6,CASSQATTSPLHF,TGTGCCAGCAGCCAAGCTACAACTTCACCCCTCCACTTT
-,15,many,TRBV7-9,TRBJ2-5,CASSLGLADSETQYF,TGTGCCAGCAGCTTAGGTCTAGCAGACAGCGAGACCCAGTACTTC
-,17,many,TRBV15,TRBJ2-1,CATSRVRTAGLRGEQFF,TGTGCCACCAGCAGAGTACGGACAGCGGGTTTACGGGGTGAGCAGTTCTTC
-,16,-,TRBV5-5,TRBJ2-1,CASSSIGPRTHNEQFF,TGTGCCAGCAGCTCCATAGGACCCCGGACCCACAATGAGCAGTTCTTC
TRBD1,14,few,TRBV2,TRBJ2-1,CASSDQGAYNEQFF,TGTGCCAGCAGTGACCAGGGGGCATACAATGAGCAGTTCTTC
TRBD2,15,many,TRBV20-1,TRBJ2-6,CSAYGTSAGANVLTF,TGCAGTGCTTACGGGACTAGCGCTGGGGCCAACGTCCTGACTTTC
-,15,many,TRBV7-2,TRBJ2-3,CASSLVGSGTDTQYF,TGTGCCAGCAGCTTAGTCGGAAGTGGTACAGATACGCAGTATTTT
TRBD2,17,many,TRBV14,TRBJ2-1,CASSQGEAGGDYNEQFF,TGTGCCAGCAGCCAAGGGGAAGCGGGAGGGGACTACAATGAGCAGTTCTTC